This T cell receptor beta chain was recorded in a study of cytomegalovirus exposure and HLA in healthy donors. For the study at large: The 110 or so validation repertoires used the same platform as the 650 to 800 first-cohort repertoires, a later analysis reported.

Study-wide results and caveats: Subsequent analysis showed first-cohort TCR clusters tending to co-occur in 120 validation repertoires. A classifier reportedly called cytomegalovirus status with high sensitivity and specificity.

A 120-subject validation cohort, separate from the roughly 680-subject first cohort, supplied the donors. A remark on this clone: Its antigen is unknown.

The repertoire was sequenced with immunoSEQ multiplex PCR; TCRdb's copy has only in-frame clones and lacks some. This sample yields 220,000 or so clones, of which roughly 83% are seen a single time; around an eighth belongs to the top ten. J lost 2 bases, V lost 5 bases, and 10 bases had no gene match. The CDR3 consists of 16 residues. Germline V CDR1 and CDR2: SEHNR, FQNEAQ (reference sequence). This TCR derives from a young woman in good health and CMV-seropositive. Material: PBMCs. The rearrangement uses TRBV7-9 and TRBJ2-7; TRBD1 matches 9 bases. CDR3: CASSQGGRTGAYEQYF. The CDR3 DNA reads as TGTGCCAGCAGCCAAGGGGGAAGGACAGGGGCCTACGAGCAGTACTTC.